Listed below are T cell receptor beta chains from one sample, sequenced in a study of blood T cell repertoires in COVID-19. Profiled with immunoSEQ multiplex PCR; TCRdb holds only in-frame clones, not every one. This sample has about 180,000 clones, with around 80% found just once. The sample taken for sequencing was peripheral blood. The receptors derive from a man in his 70s with active or convalescent COVID-19. The CDR3 runs from the conserved cysteine through the conserved F or W. D genes are given only for firm matches. Size is stated for part of the rows, as once, few or many counts, or as a class when the clone is expanded.

v_call	d_call	clone_size	j_call	cdr3_aa	cdr3_nt
TRBV18	-	-	TRBJ1-2	CASSPPSTINYGYTF	TGTGCCAGCTCACCACCGTCCACAATTAACTATGGCTACACCTTC
TRBV24-1	TRBD1	few	TRBJ1-2	CATSEGRDSDGYTF	TGTGCCACCAGTGAGGGCCGGGACAGTGATGGCTACACCTTC
TRBV21-1	-	-	TRBJ1-5	CASSKEQGLGQPQHF	TGTGCCAGCAGCAAGGAACAGGGTTTAGGTCAGCCCCAGCATTTT
TRBV7-9	-	-	TRBJ2-1	CASSSPRRGSYNEQFF	TGTGCCAGCAGCTCCCCCCGCCGGGGCTCCTACAATGAGCAGTTCTTC
TRBV11-2	-	-	TRBJ1-1	CASSNRGRRAGDTEAFF	TGTGCCAGCAGTAACCGGGGCAGGAGGGCGGGGGACACTGAAGCTTTCTTT
TRBV9	TRBD2	-	TRBJ2-1	CASSGWGLAGGEQFF	TGTGCCAGCAGCGGCTGGGGACTAGCGGGGGGAGAGCAGTTCTTC
TRBV6-5	TRBD1	-	TRBJ1-1	CASSSGTGNTEAFF	TGTGCCAGCAGCTCCGGGACAGGGAACACTGAAGCTTTCTTT
TRBV7-9	TRBD1	-	TRBJ2-5	CASSYTGTVYQETQYF	TGTGCCAGCAGCTATACCGGGACAGTGTACCAAGAGACCCAGTACTTC
TRBV6-5	TRBD2	-	TRBJ2-7	CASAQVAGAYEQYF	TGTGCCAGCGCGCAGGTGGCGGGAGCCTACGAGCAGTACTTC
TRBV6-4	TRBD1	many	TRBJ2-3	CASSEHNRGGADTQYF	TGTGCCAGCAGTGAACATAACAGGGGTGGTGCAGATACGCAGTATTTT
TRBV6-5	TRBD1	-	TRBJ2-7	CASSRGTGENYEQYF	TGTGCCAGCAGTCGGGGGACAGGGGAAAACTACGAGCAGTACTTC
TRBV5-8	TRBD2	-	TRBJ2-1	CASSQRGLPSYNEQFF	TGTGCCAGCAGCCAGAGGGGACTACCTTCCTACAATGAGCAGTTCTTC
TRBV7-2	-	-	TRBJ2-2	CASSSYQGVSDGELFF	TGTGCCAGCAGCTCCTACCAAGGAGTTTCTGACGGGGAGCTGTTTTTT
TRBV27	TRBD1	few	TRBJ2-1	CASSFLGQGVTYNEQFF	TGTGCCAGCAGTTTCCTCGGGCAGGGGGTGACCTACAATGAGCAGTTCTTC
TRBV27	-	-	TRBJ2-1	CASSLSGTVAMEQFF	TGTGCCAGCAGTTTATCGGGGACTGTGGCGATGGAGCAGTTCTTC
TRBV29-1	-	-	TRBJ2-7	CSVEEPRDPNYEQYF	TGCAGCGTTGAAGAGCCACGAGATCCGAACTACGAGCAGTACTTC
TRBV12-3/TRBV12-4	TRBD1	few	TRBJ1-2	CASSSTGAYGYTF	TGTGCCAGCAGTTCGACAGGGGCTTATGGCTACACCTTC
TRBV3-1/TRBV3-2	TRBD2	-	TRBJ2-5	CASSQEVSGASQETQYF	TGTGCCAGCAGCCAAGAGGTTAGCGGGGCTTCCCAAGAGACCCAGTACTTC
TRBV29-1	-	-	TRBJ1-1	CSVSRGTGEGWNTEAFF	TGCAGCGTTTCGAGGGGGACGGGTGAAGGGTGGAACACTGAAGCTTTCTTT
TRBV27	TRBD1	-	TRBJ2-7	CASSLDGQGSYEQYF	TGTGCCAGCAGTTTAGATGGACAGGGTTCCTACGAGCAGTACTTC
TRBV5-1	-	few	TRBJ2-5	CASSLGTGETQYF	TGCGCCAGCAGCTTAGGTACCGGGGAGACCCAGTACTTC
TRBV4-3	TRBD1	many	TRBJ2-7	CASSQDQGASYEQYF	TGCGCCAGCAGCCAAGACCAGGGGGCCTCCTACGAGCAGTACTTC
TRBV4-2	-	many	TRBJ1-3	CASSLTTSSGNTIYF	TGTGCCAGCAGCTTAACTACCAGCTCTGGAAACACCATATATTTT
TRBV18	-	-	TRBJ2-7	CASSPAGAGDFSYEQYF	TGTGCCAGCTCACCAGCAGGGGCGGGGGATTTCTCCTACGAGCAGTACTTC
TRBV6-2/TRBV6-3	-	-	TRBJ2-1	CASTPYGGYNEQFF	TGTGCCAGCACCCCCTATGGGGGGTACAATGAGCAGTTCTTC